This T cell receptor beta chain was sequenced for a study of response to subunit inactivated influenza vaccine. General study results and limits: A suggestion made by the authors is that each seasonal influenza vaccination recruits few new T cells.

Notes on this clonotype: Its specificity is unknown.

One entry per CDR3 protein, called by TCRdb with MiXCR from the RT-PCR reads. Of under 550,000 distinct CDR3 sequences in the sample, more than 7% were seen once. The receptor was isolated from a man aged 50 to 69 who received an inactivated influenza vaccine. The material sequenced was PBMCs from blood, taken roughly 24 months after vaccination.

The CDR3 loop reads CASSQDHFGSYNEQFF. In nucleotides, the CDR3 is TGCGCCAGCAGCCAAGACCACTTTGGATCCTACAATGAGCAGTTCTTC. This sequence joins TRBV4-3 and TRBJ2-1, with D unresolved. The germline gives CDR1 LGHNA, CDR2 YSLEER. This CDR3 comprises 16 residues. Trimming cost V 0 bases and J 1 base, with 10 bases left between them.